The clone carrying this T cell receptor (beta chain) was seen only once. The junction does not match germline at one end; this may be a read error. The library came from three nested PCR rounds adapted from ARM-PCR protocols. TCRdb used MiXCR to reprocess the multiplex PCR reads, holding one entry per CDR3 protein. Here the sample spans tens of thousands of distinct CDR3 sequences, around two thirds being singletons. The template was RNA from unsorted bulk tissue. This non-tumor lung sample came from over 3 cm beyond the tumor edge. Newly diagnosed lung cancer patients had thoracic surgery in China, August–November 2014, without prior chemotherapy. Germline loops: CDR1 SGHAT, CDR2 FQNNGV. The CDR3 spans 17 residues. These data come from a study of tumor and adjacent non-tumor tissue in lung cancer.

The sample was distant non-tumor lung tissue. The receptor's source is a woman aged 45-65 years with non-small cell lung cancer. The gene calls are TRBV11-2 and TRBJ2-2, with D uncertain. The CDR3, as DNA: TGTACCAGCAGCTTTGTGGGTAGCAGAATTTCCACAGGGGAGCTGTTTTTT. Its protein product is CTSSFVGSRISTGELFF.